The clone carrying this T cell receptor beta chain was recorded once. This specimen comes from a study of blood T cell repertoires in COVID-19. Study as a whole: Spain, Italy and the United States supplied samples that represented acute and convalescent COVID-19. PBMCs, B-cell-depleted T cells, or T cells were the source of the cDNA or gDNA that made up the material.

Original processing notes: Amplification from reference gene primers served as the basis for estimated nucleated cell counts. Clones were sequenced by immunoSEQ multiplex PCR, and TCRdb holds only the in-frame ones, with some missing. The DNA gave D and trimming, while V, J and clone size come from that table. The sample contains about 120,000 clones, 60% to 85% of which appear only once. Material for sequencing was peripheral blood. This TCR came from a man aged 65-85 years with acute or convalescent COVID-19.

CDR3 protein: CAWSGQHMNTEAFF. CDR3 DNA: TGTGCCTGGAGTGGACAGCACATGAACACTGAAGCTTTCTTT. The chain uses TRBV30 and TRBJ1-1; D perhaps matches TRBD1 (5 bases). CDR3 size: 14 residues. V was clipped by 1 base and J by 0 bases, with 9 bases between them. From germline, CDR1 is GTSNPN and CDR2 SVGIG (reference sequence).